The present T cell receptor beta chain was sequenced within a study of blood T cell repertoires in COVID-19. Clones were sequenced by immunoSEQ multiplex PCR, and TCRdb holds only the in-frame ones, with some missing. The sample shows under 85,000 clones, roughly 90% of them seen only once. Germline trimming cut 3 bases from V and 1 base from J; bases unmatched to any gene: 10. Germline lookup yields CDR1 GTSNPN and CDR2 SVGIG (reference sequence). This CDR3 is 16 amino acids long. The source of this sequence is a man between 65 and 85 years old with acute or convalescent COVID-19. Sequenced material: peripheral blood. The J gene is TRBJ2-3, the V gene TRBV30; 7 positions match TRBD2. CDR3 bases: TGTGCCTGGAGACTGCCGGCTAGCGGCCGCACAGATACGCAGTATTTT. Its translation is CAWRLPASGRTDTQYF. Filled out from reference TRBV30 and TRBJ2-3, the complete variable domain reads SQTIHQWPATLVQPVGSPLSLECTVEGTSNPNLYWYRQAAGRGLQLLFYSVGIGQISSEVPQNLSASRPQDRQFILSSKKLLLSDSGFYLCAWRLPASGRTDTQYFGPGTRLTVL.